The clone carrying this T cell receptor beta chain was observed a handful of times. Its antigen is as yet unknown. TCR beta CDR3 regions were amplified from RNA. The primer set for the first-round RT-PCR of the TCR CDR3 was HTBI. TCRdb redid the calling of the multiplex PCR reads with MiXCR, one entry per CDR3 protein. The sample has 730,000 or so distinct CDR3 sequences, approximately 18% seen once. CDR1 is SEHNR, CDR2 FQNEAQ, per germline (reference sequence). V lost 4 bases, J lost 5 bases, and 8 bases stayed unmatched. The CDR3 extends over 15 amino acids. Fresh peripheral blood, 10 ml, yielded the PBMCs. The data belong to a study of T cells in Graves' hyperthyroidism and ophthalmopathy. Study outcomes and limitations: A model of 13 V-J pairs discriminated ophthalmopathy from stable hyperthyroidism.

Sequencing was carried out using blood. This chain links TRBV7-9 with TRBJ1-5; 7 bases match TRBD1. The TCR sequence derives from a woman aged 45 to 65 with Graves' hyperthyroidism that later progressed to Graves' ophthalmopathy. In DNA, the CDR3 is TGTGCCAGCAGCTCAAATAACAGGGGCTATCAGCCCCAGCATTTT. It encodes CASSSNNRGYQPQHF.